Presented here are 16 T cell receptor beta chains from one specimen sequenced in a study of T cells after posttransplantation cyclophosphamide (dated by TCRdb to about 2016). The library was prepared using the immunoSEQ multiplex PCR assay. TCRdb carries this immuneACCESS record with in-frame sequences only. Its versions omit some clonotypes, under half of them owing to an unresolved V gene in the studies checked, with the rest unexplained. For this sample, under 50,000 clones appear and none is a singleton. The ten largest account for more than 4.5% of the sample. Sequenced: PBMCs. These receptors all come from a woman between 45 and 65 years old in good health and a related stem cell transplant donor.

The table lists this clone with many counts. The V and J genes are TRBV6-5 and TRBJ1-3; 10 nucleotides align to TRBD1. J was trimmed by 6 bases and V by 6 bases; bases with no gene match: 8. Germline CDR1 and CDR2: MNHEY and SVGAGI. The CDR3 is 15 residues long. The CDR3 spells CASRPTGGFENTIYF. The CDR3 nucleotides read TGTGCCAGCAGACCGACAGGGGGCTTTGAAAACACCATATATTTT.

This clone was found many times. The CDR3 is CASSLVQVSTDTQYF. In nucleotides, the CDR3 is TGTGCCAGCAGCTTAGTTCAGGTTTCCACAGATACGCAGTATTTT. The chain is built from TRBV7-9 and TRBJ2-3; no definite D call. The V and J ends lost 1 base and 2 bases respectively, with 10 bases between them. The CDR3 extends over 15 amino acids. Germline-derived CDR1 and CDR2 are SEHNR and FQNEAQ (reference sequence).

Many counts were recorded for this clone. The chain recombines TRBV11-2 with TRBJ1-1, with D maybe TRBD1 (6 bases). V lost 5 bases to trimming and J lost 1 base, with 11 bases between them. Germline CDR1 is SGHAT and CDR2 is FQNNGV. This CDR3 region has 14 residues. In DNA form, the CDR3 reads TGTGCCAGCAGCCGATTACAGGGGAACACTGAAGCTTTCTTT. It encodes CASSRLQGNTEAFF.

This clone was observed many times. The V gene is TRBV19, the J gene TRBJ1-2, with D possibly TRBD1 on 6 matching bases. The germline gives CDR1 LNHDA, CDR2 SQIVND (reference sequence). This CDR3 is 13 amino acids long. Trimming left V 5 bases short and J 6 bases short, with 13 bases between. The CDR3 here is CASSHGGANGYTF. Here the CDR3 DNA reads TGTGCCAGTAGTCATGGGGGGGCAAATGGCTACACCTTC.

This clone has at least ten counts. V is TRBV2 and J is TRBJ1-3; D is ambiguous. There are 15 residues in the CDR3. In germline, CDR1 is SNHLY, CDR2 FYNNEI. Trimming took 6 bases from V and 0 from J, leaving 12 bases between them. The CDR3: CASRKTTSSGNTIYF. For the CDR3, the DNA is TGTGCCAGCAGAAAGACAACCTCCTCTGGAAACACCATATATTTT.

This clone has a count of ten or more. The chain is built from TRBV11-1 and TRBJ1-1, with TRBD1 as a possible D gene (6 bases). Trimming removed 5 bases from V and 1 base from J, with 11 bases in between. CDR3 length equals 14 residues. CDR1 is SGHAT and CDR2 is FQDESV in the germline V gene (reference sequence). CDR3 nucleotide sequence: TGTGCCAGCAGCGCGAGAGGGGGGAACACTGAAGCTTTCTTT. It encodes CASSARGGNTEAFF.

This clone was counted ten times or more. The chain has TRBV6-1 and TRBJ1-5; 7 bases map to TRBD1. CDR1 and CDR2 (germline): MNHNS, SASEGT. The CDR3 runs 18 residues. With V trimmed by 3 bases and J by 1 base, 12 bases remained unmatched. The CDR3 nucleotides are TGTGCCAGCAGTGAGGAGAGGACAGGAAAAAGGAGCAATCAGCCCCAGCATTTT. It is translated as CASSEERTGKRSNQPQHF.

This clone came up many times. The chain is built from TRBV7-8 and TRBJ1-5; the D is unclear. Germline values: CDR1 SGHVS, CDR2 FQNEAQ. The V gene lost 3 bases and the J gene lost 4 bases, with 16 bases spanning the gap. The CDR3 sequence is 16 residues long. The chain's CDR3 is CASSFTSSRLNQPQHF. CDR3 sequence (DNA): TGTGCCAGCAGCTTCACCTCATCGAGGCTTAATCAGCCCCAGCATTTT.

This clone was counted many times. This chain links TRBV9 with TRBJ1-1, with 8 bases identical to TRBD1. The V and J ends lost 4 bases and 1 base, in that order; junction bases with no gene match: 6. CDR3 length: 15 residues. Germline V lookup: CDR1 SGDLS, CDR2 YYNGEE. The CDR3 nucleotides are TGTGCCAGCAGCCCCCTCGGACAGGGGAACACTGAAGCTTTCTTT. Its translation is CASSPLGQGNTEAFF.

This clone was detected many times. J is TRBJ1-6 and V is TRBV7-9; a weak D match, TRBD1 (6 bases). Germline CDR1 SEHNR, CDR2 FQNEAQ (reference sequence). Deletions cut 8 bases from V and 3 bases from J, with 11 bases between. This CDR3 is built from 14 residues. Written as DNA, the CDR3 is TGTGCCAGCGCACGGACAGACTATAATTCACCCCTCCACTTT. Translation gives CASARTDYNSPLHF.

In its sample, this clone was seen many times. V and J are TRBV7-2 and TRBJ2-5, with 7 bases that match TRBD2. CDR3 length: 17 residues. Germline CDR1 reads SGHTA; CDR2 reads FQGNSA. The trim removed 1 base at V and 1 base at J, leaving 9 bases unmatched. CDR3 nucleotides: TGTGCCAGCAGCTTAGGACCAGCGGGGAGCCCCCAAGAGACCCAGTACTTC. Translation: CASSLGPAGSPQETQYF.

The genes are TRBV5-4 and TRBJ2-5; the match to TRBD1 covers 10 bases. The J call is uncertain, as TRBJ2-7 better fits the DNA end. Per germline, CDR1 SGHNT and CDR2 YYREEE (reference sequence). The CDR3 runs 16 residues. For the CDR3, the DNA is TGTGCCAGCAGCTCCGGCCCCGGGACAGGGGCGCTCGAGCAGTACTTC. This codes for CASSSGPGTGALEQYF.

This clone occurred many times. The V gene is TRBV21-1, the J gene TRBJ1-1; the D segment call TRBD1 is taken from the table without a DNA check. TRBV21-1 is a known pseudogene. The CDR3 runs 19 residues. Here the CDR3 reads CASSTQRQQGNALNTEAFF. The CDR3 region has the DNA TGTGCCAGCAGCACCCAGAGGCAACAGGGAAACGCTTTGAACACTGAAGCTTTCTTT.

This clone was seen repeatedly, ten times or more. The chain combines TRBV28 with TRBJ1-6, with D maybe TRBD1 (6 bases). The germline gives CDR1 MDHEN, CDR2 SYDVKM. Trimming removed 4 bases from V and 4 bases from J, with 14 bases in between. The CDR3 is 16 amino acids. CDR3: CASSSTGPTYNSPLHF. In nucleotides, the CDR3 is TGTGCCAGCAGTTCTACAGGGCCGACGTATAATTCACCCCTCCACTTT.

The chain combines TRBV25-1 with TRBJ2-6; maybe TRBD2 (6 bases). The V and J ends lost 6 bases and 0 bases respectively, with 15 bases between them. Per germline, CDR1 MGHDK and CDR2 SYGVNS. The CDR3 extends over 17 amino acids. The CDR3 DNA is TGTGCCAGCAGGGGGGGACCGCTGGACTCTGGGGCCAACGTCCTGACTTTC. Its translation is CASRGGPLDSGANVLTF.

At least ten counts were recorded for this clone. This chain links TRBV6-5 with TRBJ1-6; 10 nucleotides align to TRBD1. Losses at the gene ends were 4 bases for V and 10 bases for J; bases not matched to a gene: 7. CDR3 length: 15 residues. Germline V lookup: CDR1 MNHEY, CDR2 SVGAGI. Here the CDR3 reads CASSFSGTGESPLHF. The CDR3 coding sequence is TGTGCCAGCAGTTTCTCCGGGACAGGGGAATCACCCCTCCACTTT.